The rows below give T cell receptor beta chains drawn from one sample of a study of cytomegalovirus exposure and HLA in healthy donors. Assay used: immunoSEQ multiplex PCR; TCRdb lists only in-frame clones, some missing. The sample yields about 190,000 clones, about 80% seen once. The sequenced material came from PBMCs. The receptors here all came from a boy under 18 in good health and CMV-seronegative. Both conserved end residues are part of each CDR3. The D gene is left open where the match is weak. Rows give clone size only sometimes, using once, few, many, or a class for an expanded clone.

TGTGCCAGCAAACCGACAGGGTCAGATACGCAGTATTTT	CASKPTGSDTQYF	TRBD1	-	13	TRBJ2-3	TRBV11-2
TGTGCCTGGAGTGGAGTGGCTAGCGGGGAGCTGTTTTTT	CAWSGVASGELFF	-	-	13	TRBJ2-2	TRBV30
TGTGCCAGCAGACCGGCCCTGGGGAGGACAGATACGCAGTATTTT	CASRPALGRTDTQYF	-	-	15	TRBJ2-3	TRBV27
TGTGCCAGCAGCTTGGGACAGGGGAAACGAGATACGCAGTATTTT	CASSLGQGKRDTQYF	TRBD1	once	15	TRBJ2-3	TRBV7-8
TGTGCCAGCAGTTTACGACAGGGGGCGGCGTCCAAAAACATTCAGTACTTC	CASSLRQGAASKNIQYF	TRBD1	-	17	TRBJ2-4	TRBV27
TGTGCCAGCACGTCGGGACAGGGGTGGAGGGAGCAGTACTTC	CASTSGQGWREQYF	TRBD1	-	14	TRBJ2-7	TRBV2
TGTGCCTGGAGTGTACGCGGGGGGGCTTTCGGGGAGCTGTTTTTT	CAWSVRGGAFGELFF	TRBD2	-	15	TRBJ2-2	TRBV30
TGTGCCAGCAGCGAGGGGCTAGCGGGGGCCCCCGGGGATACGCAGTATTTT	CASSEGLAGAPGDTQYF	TRBD2	-	17	TRBJ2-3	TRBV7-9
TGTGCCAGCAGCTTGGGCAGGACCTACGAGCAGTACTTC	CASSLGRTYEQYF	-	-	13	TRBJ2-7	TRBV11-1
TGTGCCAGCAGTTCTCAGGTGCATAGCTCCTACGAGCAGTACTTC	CASSSQVHSSYEQYF	-	-	15	TRBJ2-7	TRBV28